Given below is one TCR beta chain in context. The ends were cut back, 0 bases at V and 13 bases at J, with 10 bases in the middle. The CDR3 runs 13 residues. Germline V lookup: CDR1 LGHNA, CDR2 YSLEER. This specimen comes from a study of blood T cell repertoires in COVID-19. On the study more broadly: Spain, Italy and the United States supplied samples that represented acute and convalescent COVID-19. Sources were T cells, B-cell-depleted T cells, or PBMCs; the material itself was cDNA or gDNA.

In the source study's methods: Estimates of nucleated cell counts were drawn from the amplification of reference gene primers. Sequencing used immunoSEQ multiplex PCR; TCRdb keeps in-frame clones, though not all of them. The D gene and trimming were derived from the DNA, and the V and J assignments and clone size from that table. The sample consists of around 300,000 clones, 70% to 90% of them appearing once. The receptor comes from a man younger than 35 with active or convalescent COVID-19. V gene TRBV4-3 combines with J gene TRBJ1-6; unclear D gene. Input material: peripheral blood. In DNA, the CDR3 is TGCGCCAGCAGCCAAGATCGCTCCCGGCCCCTCCACTTT. Its protein product is CASSQDRSRPLHF.